This T cell receptor (beta chain) was obtained from a study of cytotoxic CD8 clonotypes in ibrutinib-treated CLL. Looking at the study overall: After treatment lasting a median about twelve months, range 6 to 36, response samples were collected. Study-wide findings and caveats: Sustained-remission and progressing patients' sampling times differed.

Points on this clone: Its specificity is unknown.

Deep sequencing aimed at 1 in 200,000 to 1 in 1 million T cells' resolution. Profiled with immunoSEQ multiplex PCR; TCRdb holds only in-frame clones, not every one. Of over 100,000 clones listed, over 75% are singletons. Sequencing was performed on PBMCs, taken after 24 months of ibrutinib treatment. The receptor was isolated from a human donor with chronic lymphocytic leukemia.

CDR3 loop: CASSRASGDNEQFF. The DNA for the CDR3 is TGTGCCAGTTCCCGGGCTAGCGGGGACAATGAGCAGTTCTTC. V gene TRBV7-9 combines with J gene TRBJ2-1, with 9 bases identical to TRBD2. The germline CDR1 and CDR2 sequences are SEHNR and FQNEAQ (reference sequence). The CDR3 contains 14 residues. Trimming cost V 9 bases and J 5 bases; bases outside gene matches: 8.